This TCR beta chain stems from a study of blood T cell repertoires in COVID-19. Study-wide context: Sources were T cells, B-cell-depleted T cells, or PBMCs; the material itself was cDNA or gDNA.

Residents of approximately 25 US areas, aged 18 to 89 years, made up the participants. The CDR3 extends over 15 amino acids. Trimming cost V 6 bases and J 5 bases; bases outside gene matches: 6. Per the germline V gene, CDR1 is SNHLY and CDR2 is FYNNEI. The table came from immunoSEQ multiplex PCR; TCRdb's copy has only in-frame clones and leaves some out. The table has 200,000 to 250,000 clones, 75% to 85% seen once; the top ten hold roughly 8.7%. The chain has TRBV2 and TRBJ2-2; 10 bases fit TRBD2. This TCR was recovered from a man aged 40-49 years who had recovered from COVID-19. The specimen was PBMCs or T cells enriched from blood (not recorded which). The CDR3 region has the DNA TGTGCCAGCAGAAGCGGGAGGGCGGGGACCGGGGAGCTGTTTTTT. Its translation: CASRSGRAGTGELFF.